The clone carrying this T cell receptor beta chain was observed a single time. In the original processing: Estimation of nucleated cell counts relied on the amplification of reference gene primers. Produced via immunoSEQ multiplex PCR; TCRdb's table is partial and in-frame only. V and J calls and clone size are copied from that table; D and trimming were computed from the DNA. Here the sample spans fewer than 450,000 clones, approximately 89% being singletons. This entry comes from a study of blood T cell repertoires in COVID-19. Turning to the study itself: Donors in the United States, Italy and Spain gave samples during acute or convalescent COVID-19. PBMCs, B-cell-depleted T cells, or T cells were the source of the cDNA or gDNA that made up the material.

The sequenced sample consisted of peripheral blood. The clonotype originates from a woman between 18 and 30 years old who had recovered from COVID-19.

This CDR3 is CASSSRQGEARGANVLTF. As DNA, the CDR3 is TGTGCCAGCTCCTCACGACAGGGGGAAGCGAGAGGGGCCAACGTCCTGACTTTC. The genes are TRBV27 and TRBJ2-6; TRBD1 agrees at 9 bases. V gave up 8 bases and J gave up 4 bases; unmatched junction bases: 15. The CDR3 is 18 residues long. CDR1 is MNHEY and CDR2 is SMNVEV in the germline V gene (reference sequence).